Listed below are T cell receptor beta chains from one sample, sequenced in a study of blood T cell repertoires in COVID-19. Here immunoSEQ multiplex PCR was the method, and the copy in TCRdb shows in-frame clones only, minus some. The data hold over 80,000 clones, with over 70% observed a single time. The sequencing sample was made of peripheral blood. These receptors were taken from a woman between 45 and 60 years old with acute or convalescent COVID-19. CDR3s include the opening cysteine and the closing phenylalanine or tryptophan. Fields, in order: D gene, clone size, J gene, V gene, CDR3 DNA, CDR3 protein. A D gene is named only where the DNA matches it firmly. Part of the rows lack a size; the others show once, few, many or a class for expanded clones.

D gene: TRBD1; clone size: NA; J gene: TRBJ2-5; V gene: TRBV28; CDR3 DNA: TGTGCCACTCGGGACAGACGAGAGACCCAGTACTTC; CDR3 protein: CATRDRRETQYF
D gene: NA; clone size: few; J gene: TRBJ1-2; V gene: TRBV11-2; CDR3 DNA: TGTGCCAGCAGCTTAGAGGGGGCCAGCAACTATGGCTACACCTTC; CDR3 protein: CASSLEGASNYGYTF
D gene: TRBD1; clone size: NA; J gene: TRBJ2-7; V gene: TRBV6-1; CDR3 DNA: TGTGCCAGCAGTGAGGACAGGGCCCTAGGAGACGAGCAGTACTTC; CDR3 protein: CASSEDRALGDEQYF
D gene: NA; clone size: few; J gene: TRBJ1-2; V gene: TRBV7-2; CDR3 DNA: TGTGCCAGCAGCGAGGAGGGCTATAACTATGGCTACACCTTC; CDR3 protein: CASSEEGYNYGYTF
D gene: NA; clone size: NA; J gene: TRBJ1-6; V gene: TRBV4-3; CDR3 DNA: TGCGCCAGCAGCCAAGATCAGGATTCACCCCTCCACTTT; CDR3 protein: CASSQDQDSPLHF
D gene: TRBD2; clone size: NA; J gene: TRBJ2-1; V gene: TRBV7-9; CDR3 DNA: TGTGCCAGCAGCTTAGTTCCAGCGGGGGGGCTAAATGAGCAGTTCTTC; CDR3 protein: CASSLVPAGGLNEQFF
D gene: TRBD1; clone size: NA; J gene: TRBJ2-7; V gene: TRBV12-3/TRBV12-4; CDR3 DNA: TGTGCCAGCAGTCCCGCGACAGGGCCCGAGCAGTACTTC; CDR3 protein: CASSPATGPEQYF
D gene: TRBD2; clone size: NA; J gene: TRBJ2-7; V gene: TRBV9; CDR3 DNA: TGTGCCAGCAGCGCAAGGGATAGCGGGGGGATCCACGAGCAGTACTTC; CDR3 protein: CASSARDSGGIHEQYF
D gene: TRBD1; clone size: NA; J gene: TRBJ1-1; V gene: TRBV7-2; CDR3 DNA: TGTGCCAGCAGCTTAGCGACAGGGAGCACTGAAGCTTTCTTT; CDR3 protein: CASSLATGSTEAFF
D gene: NA; clone size: NA; J gene: TRBJ2-1; V gene: TRBV18; CDR3 DNA: TGTGCCAGCTCACCACCCGGGAACAATGAGCAGTTCTTC; CDR3 protein: CASSPPGNNEQFF
D gene: NA; clone size: NA; J gene: TRBJ1-1; V gene: TRBV6-2/TRBV6-3; CDR3 DNA: TGTGCCAGCAGTTACCGGCCGGCCGAGGTAGGAACTGAAGCTTTCTTT; CDR3 protein: CASSYRPAEVGTEAFF
D gene: TRBD1; clone size: NA; J gene: TRBJ1-6; V gene: TRBV6-5; CDR3 DNA: TGTGCCAGCAGCCTCCGGACAGGGGGCTCACCCCTCCACTTT; CDR3 protein: CASSLRTGGSPLHF
D gene: NA; clone size: NA; J gene: TRBJ1-6; V gene: TRBV30; CDR3 DNA: TGTGCCTGGAGTGTCCGGGGAAGCTCCTATAATTCACCCCTCCACTTT; CDR3 protein: CAWSVRGSSYNSPLHF
D gene: TRBD2; clone size: NA; J gene: TRBJ2-5; V gene: TRBV6-5; CDR3 DNA: TGTGCCAGCAGTTACGGACTAGCCGGGGAGACCCAGTACTTC; CDR3 protein: CASSYGLAGETQYF
D gene: NA; clone size: NA; J gene: TRBJ1-5; V gene: TRBV6-2/TRBV6-3; CDR3 DNA: TGTGCCAGCAGTTACGGGCAGAACAATCAGCCCCAGCATTTT; CDR3 protein: CASSYGQNNQPQHF
D gene: NA; clone size: NA; J gene: TRBJ1-2; V gene: TRBV5-1; CDR3 DNA: TGCGCCAGCAGCCAGGGGTCTAACTATGGCTACACCTTC; CDR3 protein: CASSQGSNYGYTF
D gene: NA; clone size: NA; J gene: TRBJ1-2; V gene: TRBV29-1; CDR3 DNA: TGCAGCGTATCCCCGGGCTATGGCTACACCTTC; CDR3 protein: CSVSPGYGYTF
D gene: TRBD2; clone size: NA; J gene: TRBJ2-5; V gene: TRBV27; CDR3 DNA: TGTGCCAGCAGTTTATCGGAACGCGGGGGTATCGAGACCCAGTACTTC; CDR3 protein: CASSLSERGGIETQYF
D gene: TRBD2; clone size: NA; J gene: TRBJ2-1; V gene: TRBV9; CDR3 DNA: TGTGCCAGCAGCGTTAGCGGGGGGCAAAGACTAGCTGAGCAGTTCTTC; CDR3 protein: CASSVSGGQRLAEQFF
D gene: NA; clone size: NA; J gene: TRBJ1-2; V gene: TRBV28; CDR3 DNA: TGTGCCAGCAGTGCGGACATGTCATTTGGCTACACCTTC; CDR3 protein: CASSADMSFGYTF
D gene: TRBD2; clone size: NA; J gene: TRBJ2-5; V gene: TRBV7-8; CDR3 DNA: TGTGCCAGCAGCCCCCAGACTAGCGGCGGGTCAGAGACCCAGTACTTC; CDR3 protein: CASSPQTSGGSETQYF
D gene: TRBD1; clone size: few; J gene: TRBJ2-2; V gene: TRBV6-5; CDR3 DNA: TGTGCCAGCGCTACCGGGACAGGCCGAACCGGGGAGCTGTTTTTT; CDR3 protein: CASATGTGRTGELFF
D gene: NA; clone size: NA; J gene: TRBJ1-2; V gene: TRBV19; CDR3 DNA: TGTGCCAGTACCCTAATGCGGGGCAACTATGGCTACACCTTC; CDR3 protein: CASTLMRGNYGYTF
D gene: NA; clone size: NA; J gene: TRBJ2-7; V gene: TRBV7-2; CDR3 DNA: TGTGCCAGCAGCTTAGATCCGTCCTACGAGCAGTACTTC; CDR3 protein: CASSLDPSYEQYF
D gene: NA; clone size: NA; J gene: TRBJ1-2; V gene: TRBV27; CDR3 DNA: TGTGCCAGCAGTTTATCGAACAGAAACTATGGCTACACCTTC; CDR3 protein: CASSLSNRNYGYTF
D gene: TRBD1; clone size: NA; J gene: TRBJ1-4; V gene: TRBV12-3/TRBV12-4; CDR3 DNA: TGTGCCAGCGGGGGGACAGGGCCTGAAAAACTGTTTTTT; CDR3 protein: CASGGTGPEKLFF
D gene: NA; clone size: few; J gene: TRBJ1-1; V gene: TRBV28; CDR3 DNA: TGTGCCAGCAGTTTAAGGGGCATCACTGAAGCTTTCTTT; CDR3 protein: CASSLRGITEAFF
D gene: TRBD1; clone size: NA; J gene: TRBJ1-6; V gene: TRBV5-8; CDR3 DNA: TGTGCCAGCAGCGTGGGACAGGGATTAGATAATTCACCCCTCCACTTT; CDR3 protein: CASSVGQGLDNSPLHF
D gene: NA; clone size: NA; J gene: TRBJ1-3; V gene: TRBV1; CDR3 DNA: TGCACCAGCGAGCCCGGGAGCTCTGGAAACACCATATATTTT; CDR3 protein: CTSEPGSSGNTIYF
D gene: TRBD1; clone size: NA; J gene: TRBJ1-6; V gene: TRBV2; CDR3 DNA: TGTGCCAGCAGTGACCGTGGTGGGACAGGGCTGTCACCCCTCCACTTT; CDR3 protein: CASSDRGGTGLSPLHF
D gene: NA; clone size: NA; J gene: TRBJ1-5; V gene: TRBV19; CDR3 DNA: TGTGCCAGTAGTACTAGCCTAAGGGTGCCCCAGCATTTT; CDR3 protein: CASSTSLRVPQHF
D gene: NA; clone size: NA; J gene: TRBJ2-7; V gene: TRBV5-4; CDR3 DNA: TGTGCCAGCAGCGTCCCCGGGACATCCTACGAGCAGTACTTC; CDR3 protein: CASSVPGTSYEQYF
D gene: TRBD1; clone size: NA; J gene: TRBJ2-7; V gene: TRBV11-3; CDR3 DNA: TGTGCCAGCAGCATAACAGGGGTGAGAGAGCAGTACTTC; CDR3 protein: CASSITGVREQYF
D gene: NA; clone size: NA; J gene: TRBJ1-1; V gene: TRBV7-2; CDR3 DNA: TGTGCCAGCAGCTTACAAAGAGACACTGAAGCTTTCTTT; CDR3 protein: CASSLQRDTEAFF
D gene: NA; clone size: few; J gene: TRBJ1-3; V gene: TRBV19; CDR3 DNA: TGTGCCAGTAGTCATGACGCGGGAAACGGAAACACCATATATTTT; CDR3 protein: CASSHDAGNGNTIYF
D gene: NA; clone size: NA; J gene: TRBJ2-2; V gene: TRBV7-2; CDR3 DNA: TGTGCCAGCAGCTCCCGACAGGGGACTACGAACACCGGGGAGCTGTTTTTT; CDR3 protein: CASSSRQGTTNTGELFF
D gene: NA; clone size: once; J gene: TRBJ2-5; V gene: TRBV2; CDR3 DNA: TGTGCCAGCGGGGCGGACCGTTACCAAGAGACCCAGTACTTC; CDR3 protein: CASGADRYQETQYF
D gene: NA; clone size: many; J gene: TRBJ1-1; V gene: TRBV24-1; CDR3 DNA: TGTGCCACCAGACGGTACCCGAACACTGAAGCTTTCTTT; CDR3 protein: CATRRYPNTEAFF
D gene: TRBD2; clone size: NA; J gene: TRBJ2-7; V gene: TRBV28; CDR3 DNA: TGTGCCAGCAGTTGGTTAGCGGGGGGGGTCCCCTACGAGCAGTACTTC; CDR3 protein: CASSWLAGGVPYEQYF
D gene: NA; clone size: NA; J gene: TRBJ2-7; V gene: TRBV27; CDR3 DNA: TGTGCCAGCCGGGGGGCAGGGACCTACGAGCAGTACTTC; CDR3 protein: CASRGAGTYEQYF
D gene: NA; clone size: NA; J gene: TRBJ1-5; V gene: TRBV6-2/TRBV6-3; CDR3 DNA: TGTGCCAGCAGTTACTCGAAGGAAAGGGGATATAGCAATCAGCCCCAGCATTTT; CDR3 protein: CASSYSKERGYSNQPQHF
D gene: NA; clone size: NA; J gene: TRBJ1-5; V gene: TRBV28; CDR3 DNA: TGTGCCAGCAATCGAGCAGGGGATCCCGCGTATCAGCCCCAGCATTTT; CDR3 protein: CASNRAGDPAYQPQHF
D gene: NA; clone size: NA; J gene: TRBJ1-2; V gene: TRBV13; CDR3 DNA: TGTGCCAGCAGCTTAGTTAAGGCAGGCGAACAGGGTGGCTACACCTTC; CDR3 protein: CASSLVKAGEQGGYTF
D gene: TRBD1; clone size: NA; J gene: TRBJ2-7; V gene: TRBV5-1; CDR3 DNA: TGCGCCAGCAGCACCGGACAGGGGAACTACGAGCAGTACTTC; CDR3 protein: CASSTGQGNYEQYF